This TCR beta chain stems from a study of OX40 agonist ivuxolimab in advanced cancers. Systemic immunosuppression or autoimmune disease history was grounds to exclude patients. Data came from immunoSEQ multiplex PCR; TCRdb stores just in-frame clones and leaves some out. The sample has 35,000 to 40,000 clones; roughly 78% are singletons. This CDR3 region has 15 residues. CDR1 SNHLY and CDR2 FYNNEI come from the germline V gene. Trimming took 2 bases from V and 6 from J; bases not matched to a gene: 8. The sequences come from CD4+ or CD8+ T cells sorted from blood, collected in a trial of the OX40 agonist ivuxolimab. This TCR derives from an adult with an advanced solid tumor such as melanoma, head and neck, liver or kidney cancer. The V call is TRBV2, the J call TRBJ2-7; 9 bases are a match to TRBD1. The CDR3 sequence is CASSELRGQGSEQYF. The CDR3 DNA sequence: TGTGCCAGCAGTGAACTTAGGGGACAGGGAAGCGAGCAGTACTTC.